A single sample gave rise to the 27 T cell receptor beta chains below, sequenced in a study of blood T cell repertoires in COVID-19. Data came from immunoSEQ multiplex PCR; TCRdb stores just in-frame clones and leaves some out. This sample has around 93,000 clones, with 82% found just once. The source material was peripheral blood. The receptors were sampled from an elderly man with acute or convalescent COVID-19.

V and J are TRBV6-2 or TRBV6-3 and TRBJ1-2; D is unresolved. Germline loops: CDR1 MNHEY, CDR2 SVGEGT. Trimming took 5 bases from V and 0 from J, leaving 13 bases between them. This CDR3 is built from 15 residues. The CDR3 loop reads CASSRNLSPNYGYTF. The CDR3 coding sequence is TGTGCCAGCAGTCGAAACTTAAGCCCTAACTATGGCTACACCTTC.

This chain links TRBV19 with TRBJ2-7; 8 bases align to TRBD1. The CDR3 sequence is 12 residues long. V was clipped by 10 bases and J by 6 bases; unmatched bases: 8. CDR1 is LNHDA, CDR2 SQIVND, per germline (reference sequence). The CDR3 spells CATRTGSAEQYF. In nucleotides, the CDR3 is TGTGCCACCCGGACAGGGAGTGCCGAGCAGTACTTC.

CDR3 bases: TGTGCCAGCAGTGTTACACTAGCGGAGGGGCTTGAGCAGTTCTTC. This codes for CASSVTLAEGLEQFF. The chain recombines TRBV6-4 with TRBJ2-1; 8 nucleotides line up with TRBD2. This CDR3 contains 15 residues. V shed 4 bases and J 9 bases; nucleotides not matched to a gene: 11. Germline CDR1 and CDR2: MRHNA and SNTAGT.

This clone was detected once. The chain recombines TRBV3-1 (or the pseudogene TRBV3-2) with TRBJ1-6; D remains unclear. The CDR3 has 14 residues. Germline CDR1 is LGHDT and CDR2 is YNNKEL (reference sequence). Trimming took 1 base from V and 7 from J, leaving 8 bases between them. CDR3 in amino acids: CASSQGQLNSPLHF. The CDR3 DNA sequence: TGTGCCAGCAGCCAAGGACAACTCAATTCACCCCTCCACTTT.

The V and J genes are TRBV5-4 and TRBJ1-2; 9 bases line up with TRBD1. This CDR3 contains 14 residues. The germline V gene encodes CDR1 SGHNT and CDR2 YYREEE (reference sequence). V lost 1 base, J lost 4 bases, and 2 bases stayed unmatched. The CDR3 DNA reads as TGTGCCAGCAGCTTGAGGACAGGGGTCTATGGCTACACCTTC. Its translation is CASSLRTGVYGYTF.

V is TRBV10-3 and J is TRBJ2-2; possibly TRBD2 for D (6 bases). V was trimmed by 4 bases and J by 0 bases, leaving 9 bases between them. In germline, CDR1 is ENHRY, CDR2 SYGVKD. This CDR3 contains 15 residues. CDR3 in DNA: TGTGCCATCAGTGCCTCTAGCGCGAACACCGGGGAGCTGTTTTTT. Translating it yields CAISASSANTGELFF.

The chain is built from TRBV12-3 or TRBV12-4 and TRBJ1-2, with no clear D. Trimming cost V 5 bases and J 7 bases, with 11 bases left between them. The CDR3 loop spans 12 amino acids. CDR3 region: CASSPGRVGYTF. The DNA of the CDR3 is TGTGCCAGCAGTCCGGGAAGGGTTGGCTACACCTTC.

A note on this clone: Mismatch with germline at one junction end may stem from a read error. CDR3 nucleotides: TGCACCGTACGGAGCTCCTACAATGAGCAGTTCTTC. Encoded protein: CTVRSSYNEQFF. The chain joins TRBV6-6 to TRBJ2-1; D call uncertain. The germline V gene has CDR1 MNHNY and CDR2 SVGAGI (reference sequence). This CDR3 region has 12 residues.

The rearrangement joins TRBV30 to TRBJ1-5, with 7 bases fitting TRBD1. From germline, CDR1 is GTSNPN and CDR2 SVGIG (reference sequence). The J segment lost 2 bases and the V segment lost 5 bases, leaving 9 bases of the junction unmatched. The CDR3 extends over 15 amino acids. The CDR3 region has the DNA TGTGCCTGGGGGGAGGGCCAGGGGGGCAATCAGCCCCAGCATTTT. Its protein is CAWGEGQGGNQPQHF.

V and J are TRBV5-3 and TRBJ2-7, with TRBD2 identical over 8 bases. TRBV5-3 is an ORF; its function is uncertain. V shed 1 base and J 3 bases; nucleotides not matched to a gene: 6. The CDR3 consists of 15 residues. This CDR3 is CARSLTSGARYEQYF. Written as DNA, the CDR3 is TGTGCCAGAAGCTTGACTAGCGGAGCCCGCTACGAGCAGTACTTC.

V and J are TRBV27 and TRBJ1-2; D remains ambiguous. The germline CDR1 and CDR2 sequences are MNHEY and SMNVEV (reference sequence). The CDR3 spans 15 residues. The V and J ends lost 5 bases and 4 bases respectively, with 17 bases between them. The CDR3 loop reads CASSRSTEGAYGYTF. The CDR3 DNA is TGTGCCAGCAGTAGATCTACAGAGGGCGCCTATGGCTACACCTTC.

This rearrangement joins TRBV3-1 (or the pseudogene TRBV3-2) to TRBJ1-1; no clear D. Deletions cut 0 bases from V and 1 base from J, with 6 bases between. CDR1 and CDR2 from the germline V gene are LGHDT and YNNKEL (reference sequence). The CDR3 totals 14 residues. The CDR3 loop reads CASSQELPNTEAFF. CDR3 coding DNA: TGTGCCAGCAGCCAAGAACTCCCGAACACTGAAGCTTTCTTT.

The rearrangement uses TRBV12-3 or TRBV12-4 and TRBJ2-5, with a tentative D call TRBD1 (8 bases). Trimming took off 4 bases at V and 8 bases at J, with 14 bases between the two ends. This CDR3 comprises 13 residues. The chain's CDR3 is CASSSNRGGTQYF. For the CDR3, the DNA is TGTGCCAGCAGTTCAAACAGGGGGGGTACCCAGTACTTC.

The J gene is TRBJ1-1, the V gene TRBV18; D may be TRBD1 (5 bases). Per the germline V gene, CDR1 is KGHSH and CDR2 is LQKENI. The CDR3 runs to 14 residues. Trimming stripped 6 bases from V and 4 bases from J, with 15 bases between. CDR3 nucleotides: TGTGCCAGCTCGGACTTCGGGGGGTCCACTGAAGCTTTCTTT. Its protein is CASSDFGGSTEAFF. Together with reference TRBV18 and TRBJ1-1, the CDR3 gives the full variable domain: NAGVMQNPRHLVRRRGQEARLRCSPMKGHSHVYWYRQLPEEGLKFMVYLQKENIIDESGMPKERFSAEFPKEGPSILRIQQVVRGDSAAYFCASSDFGGSTEAFFGQGTRLTVV.

The CDR3 here is CASSSFGGANQPQHF. The CDR3, as DNA: TGTGCCAGCAGCTCGTTCGGGGGGGCCAATCAGCCCCAGCATTTT. This chain joins TRBV7-9 and TRBJ1-5; D may be TRBD1 (6 bases). The germline V and J ends were trimmed by 4 bases and 3 bases, with 13 bases remaining between them. The CDR3 has 15 amino acids. CDR1 is SEHNR, CDR2 FQNEAQ, per germline (reference sequence). Drawing the rest from reference TRBV7-9 and TRBJ1-5, the complete variable domain is DTGVSQNPRHKITKRGQNVTFRCDPISEHNRLYWYRQTLGQGPEFLTYFQNEAQLEKSRLLSDRFSAERPKGSFSTLEIQRTEQGDSAMYLCASSSFGGANQPQHFGDGTRLSIL.

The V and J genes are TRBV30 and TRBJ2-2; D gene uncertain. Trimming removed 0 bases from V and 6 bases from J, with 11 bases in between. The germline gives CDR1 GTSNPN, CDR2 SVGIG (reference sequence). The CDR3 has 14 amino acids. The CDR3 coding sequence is TGTGCCTGGAGTGTTGATGTAGTGGCCGGGGAGCTGTTTTTT. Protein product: CAWSVDVVAGELFF.

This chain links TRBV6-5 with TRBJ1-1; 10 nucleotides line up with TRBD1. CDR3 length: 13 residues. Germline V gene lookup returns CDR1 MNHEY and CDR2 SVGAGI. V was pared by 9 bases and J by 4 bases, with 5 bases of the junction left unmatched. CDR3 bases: TGTGCCAGTAGGAGGACAGGGGGCACTGAAGCTTTCTTT. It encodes CASRRTGGTEAFF.

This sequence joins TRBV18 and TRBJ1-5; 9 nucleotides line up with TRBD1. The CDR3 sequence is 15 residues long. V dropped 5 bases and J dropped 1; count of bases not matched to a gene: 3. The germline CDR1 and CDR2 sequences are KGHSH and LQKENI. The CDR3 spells CASSKGQGSNQPQHF. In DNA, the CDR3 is TGTGCCAGCTCAAAAGGACAGGGGAGCAATCAGCCCCAGCATTTT.

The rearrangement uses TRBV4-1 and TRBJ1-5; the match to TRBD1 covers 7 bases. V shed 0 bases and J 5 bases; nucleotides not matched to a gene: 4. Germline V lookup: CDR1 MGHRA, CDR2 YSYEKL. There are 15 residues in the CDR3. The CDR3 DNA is TGCGCCAGCAGCCAAGACTCGACAGGGCATCAGCCCCAGCATTTT. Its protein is CASSQDSTGHQPQHF.

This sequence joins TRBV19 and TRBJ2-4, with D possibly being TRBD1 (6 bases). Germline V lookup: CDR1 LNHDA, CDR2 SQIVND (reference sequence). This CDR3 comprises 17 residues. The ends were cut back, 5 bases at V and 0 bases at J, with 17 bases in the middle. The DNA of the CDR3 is TGTGCCAGTAGTCCGGAGACAGGCCCACTAGCCAAAAACATTCAGTACTTC. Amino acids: CASSPETGPLAKNIQYF.

The CDR3 DNA is TGTGCCAGCAGCCAAGGCCGGACAGGCGGAAACACCATATATTTT. This sequence encodes CASSQGRTGGNTIYF. The V call is TRBV3-1 (or the pseudogene TRBV3-2), the J call TRBJ1-3; TRBD1 agrees at 7 bases. J lost 4 bases, V lost 1 base, and 4 bases had no gene match. This CDR3 is built from 15 residues. Per germline, CDR1 LGHDT and CDR2 YNNKEL (reference sequence).

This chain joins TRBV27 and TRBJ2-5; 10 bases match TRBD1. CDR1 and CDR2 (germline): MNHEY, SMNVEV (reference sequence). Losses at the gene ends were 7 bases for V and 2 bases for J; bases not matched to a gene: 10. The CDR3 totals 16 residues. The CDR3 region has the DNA TGTGCCAGCAAACGAGGGGGGACAGGGGAACAAGAGACCCAGTACTTC. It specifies CASKRGGTGEQETQYF.

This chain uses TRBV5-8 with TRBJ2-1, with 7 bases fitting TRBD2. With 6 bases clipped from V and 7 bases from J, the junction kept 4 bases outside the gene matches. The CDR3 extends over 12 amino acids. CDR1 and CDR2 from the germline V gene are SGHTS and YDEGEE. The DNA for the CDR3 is TGTGCCAGCACCTGGGGGGGGAATGAGCAGTTCTTC. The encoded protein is CASTWGGNEQFF.

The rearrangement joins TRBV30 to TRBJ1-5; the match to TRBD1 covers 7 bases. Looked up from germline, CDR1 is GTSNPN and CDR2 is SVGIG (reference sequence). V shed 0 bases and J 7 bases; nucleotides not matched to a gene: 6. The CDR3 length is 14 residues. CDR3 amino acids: CAWSVKGGRQPQHF. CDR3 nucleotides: TGTGCCTGGAGTGTGAAAGGGGGCCGGCAGCCCCAGCATTTT. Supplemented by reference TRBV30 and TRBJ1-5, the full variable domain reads SQTIHQWPATLVQPVGSPLSLECTVEGTSNPNLYWYRQAAGRGLQLLFYSVGIGQISSEVPQNLSASRPQDRQFILSSKKLLLSDSGFYLCAWSVKGGRQPQHFGDGTRLSIL.

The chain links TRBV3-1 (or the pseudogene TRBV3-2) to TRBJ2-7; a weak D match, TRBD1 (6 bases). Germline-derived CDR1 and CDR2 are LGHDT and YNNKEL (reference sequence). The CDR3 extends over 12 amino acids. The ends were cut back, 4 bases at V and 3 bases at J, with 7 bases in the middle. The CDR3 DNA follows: TGTGCCAGCAGCCCGGACAGCTACGAGCAGTACTTC. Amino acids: CASSPDSYEQYF.

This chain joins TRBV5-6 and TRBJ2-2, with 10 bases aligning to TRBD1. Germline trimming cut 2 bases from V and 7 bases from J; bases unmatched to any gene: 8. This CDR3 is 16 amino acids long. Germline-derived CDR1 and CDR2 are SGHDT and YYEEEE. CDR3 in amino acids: CASSLRTGGPVGELFF. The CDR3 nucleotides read TGTGCCAGCAGCTTAAGGACAGGGGGTCCGGTCGGGGAGCTGTTTTTT.

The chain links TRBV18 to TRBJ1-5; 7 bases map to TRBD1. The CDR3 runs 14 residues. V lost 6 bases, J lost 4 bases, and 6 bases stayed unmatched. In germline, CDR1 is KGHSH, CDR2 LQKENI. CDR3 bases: TGTGCCAGCTCCGAAATGGGACAGAATCAGCCCCAGCATTTT. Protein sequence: CASSEMGQNQPQHF.